Listed below are T cell receptor beta chains from one sample, sequenced in a study of CD8+CD57+ T cells in acquired aplastic anemia. TCRdb independently ran MiXCR on the reads; one entry per CDR3 protein. This table has approximately 470,000 distinct CDR3 sequences, roughly a third appearing once. The sample was sorted CD4+, CD8+, or CD8+CD57+ T cells (not recorded which) from PBMCs. The receptors were gathered from a human donor with aplastic anemia. CDR3s include the opening cysteine and the closing phenylalanine or tryptophan. Fields, in order: V gene, J gene, clone size, D gene, CDR3 protein, CDR3 DNA. The D gene is left open where the match is weak. Clone size is stated in some rows and not others, as once, few, many or a class when expanded.

>TRBV28|TRBJ1-2|NA|TRBD1
CASQGAGIYGYTF
TGTGCCAGTCAGGGGGCTGGCATCTATGGCTACACCTTC
>TRBV20-1|TRBJ1-3|many|NA
CSAHSPTHSGNTIYF
TGCAGTGCTCACTCCCCGACCCACTCTGGAAACACCATATATTTT
>TRBV6-1|TRBJ1-2|many|NA
CASGTTVNYGYTF
TGTGCCAGCGGGACCACAGTGAACTATGGCTACACCTTC
>TRBV10-2|TRBJ1-5|NA|NA
CASSEVQATPWGNQPQHF
TGTGCCAGCAGTGAAGTTCAGGCAACCCCCTGGGGCAATCAGCCCCAGCATTTT
>TRBV2|TRBJ1-5|many|TRBD1
CASSEQGPPNQPQHF
TGTGCCAGCTCTGAACAGGGGCCCCCCAATCAGCCCCAGCATTTT
>TRBV28|TRBJ1-2|few|NA
CASRGQGRGYTF
TGTGCCAGCAGGGGCCAGGGACGCGGCTACACCTTC
>TRBV10-2|TRBJ2-2|NA|NA
CASSNTGSYTGELFF
TGCGCCAGCAGTAATACAGGGAGTTACACCGGGGAGCTGTTTTTT
>TRBV6-1|TRBJ2-5|NA|TRBD1
CASSPQGALETQYF
TGTGCCAGCAGTCCACAGGGGGCCTTGGAGACCCAGTACTTC
>TRBV19|TRBJ2-5|many|NA
CASSTRQRSGETQYF
TGTGCCAGTAGTACCCGACAGCGGTCGGGGGAGACCCAGTACTTC
>TRBV15|TRBJ2-1|NA|NA
CATRGPQETQFF
TGTGCGACCCGGGGTCCCCAAGAGACCCAGTTCTTC
>TRBV5-1|TRBJ2-5|NA|TRBD1
CASSLWGQFQETQYF
TGCGCCAGCAGCTTGTGGGGACAGTTTCAAGAGACCCAGTACTTC
>TRBV19|TRBJ2-4|NA|TRBD2
CASSIDWPSGAKNIQYF
TGTGCCAGTAGTATAGATTGGCCTAGCGGAGCCAAAAACATTCAGTACTTC